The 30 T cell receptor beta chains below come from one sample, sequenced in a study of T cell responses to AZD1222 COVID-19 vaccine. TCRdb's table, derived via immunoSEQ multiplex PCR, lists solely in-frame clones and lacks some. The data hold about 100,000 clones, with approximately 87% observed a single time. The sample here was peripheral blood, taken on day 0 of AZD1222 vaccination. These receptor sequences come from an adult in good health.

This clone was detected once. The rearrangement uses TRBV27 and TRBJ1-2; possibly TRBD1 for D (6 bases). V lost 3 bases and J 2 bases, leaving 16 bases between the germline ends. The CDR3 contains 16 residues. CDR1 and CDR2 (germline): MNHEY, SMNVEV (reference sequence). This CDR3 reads CASSLGADYLNYGYTF. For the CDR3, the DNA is TGTGCCAGCAGTTTGGGGGCAGACTACCTCAACTATGGCTACACCTTC.

As DNA, the CDR3 is TGTGCCAGCAGCTCCATGTTTCAAGGGGGATACGAGCAGTACTTC. This gives the protein CASSSMFQGGYEQYF. The chain couples TRBV7-9 to TRBJ2-7; D is perhaps TRBD1 (6 bases). Trimming took off 4 bases at V and 4 bases at J, with 17 bases between the two ends. Germline CDR1 SEHNR, CDR2 FQNEAQ (reference sequence). The length of the CDR3 is 15 residues.

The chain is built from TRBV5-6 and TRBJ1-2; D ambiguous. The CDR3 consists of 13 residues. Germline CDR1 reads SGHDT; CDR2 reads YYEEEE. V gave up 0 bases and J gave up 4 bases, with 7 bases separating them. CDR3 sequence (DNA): TGTGCCAGCAGCTTGGGTCGGATCTATGGCTACACCTTC. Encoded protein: CASSLGRIYGYTF. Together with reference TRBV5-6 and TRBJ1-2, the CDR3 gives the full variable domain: DAGVTQSPTHLIKTRGQQVTLRCSPKSGHDTVSWYQQALGQGPQFIFQYYEEEERQRGNFPDRFSGHQFPNYSSELNVNALLLGDSALYLCASSLGRIYGYTFGSGTRLTVV.

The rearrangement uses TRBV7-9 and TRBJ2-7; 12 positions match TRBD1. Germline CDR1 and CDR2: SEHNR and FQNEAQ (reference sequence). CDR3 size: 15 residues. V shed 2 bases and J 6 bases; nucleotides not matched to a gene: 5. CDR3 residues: CASSLWGQGAPEQYF. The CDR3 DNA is TGTGCCAGCAGCTTATGGGGACAGGGGGCGCCCGAGCAGTACTTC.

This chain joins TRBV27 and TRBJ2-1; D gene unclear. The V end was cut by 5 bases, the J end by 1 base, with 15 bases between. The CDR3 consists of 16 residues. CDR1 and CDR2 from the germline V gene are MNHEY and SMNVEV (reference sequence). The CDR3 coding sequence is TGTGCCAGCAGTACCCCCCGTTTTGGGTCCTACAATGAGCAGTTCTTC. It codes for CASSTPRFGSYNEQFF.

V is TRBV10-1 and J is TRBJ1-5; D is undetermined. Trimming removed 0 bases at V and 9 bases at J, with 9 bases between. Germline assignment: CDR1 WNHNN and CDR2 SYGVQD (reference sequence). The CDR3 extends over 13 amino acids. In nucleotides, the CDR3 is TGCGCCAGCAGTGAGTCGAAAATGGGGCCCCAGCATTTT. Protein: CASSESKMGPQHF.

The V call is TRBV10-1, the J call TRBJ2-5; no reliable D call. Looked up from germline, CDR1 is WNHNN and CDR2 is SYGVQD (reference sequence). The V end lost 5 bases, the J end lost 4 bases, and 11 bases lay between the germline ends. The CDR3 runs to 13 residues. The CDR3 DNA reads TGCGCCAGCAGTCTCACACTGGGAGAGACCCAGTACTTC. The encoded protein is CASSLTLGETQYF.

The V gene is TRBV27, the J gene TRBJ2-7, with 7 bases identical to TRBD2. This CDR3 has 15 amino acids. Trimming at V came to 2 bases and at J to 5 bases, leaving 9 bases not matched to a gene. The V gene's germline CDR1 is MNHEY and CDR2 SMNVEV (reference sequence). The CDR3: CASSLTWGGVNEQYF. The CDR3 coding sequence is TGTGCCAGCAGTTTAACCTGGGGGGGTGTTAACGAGCAGTACTTC.

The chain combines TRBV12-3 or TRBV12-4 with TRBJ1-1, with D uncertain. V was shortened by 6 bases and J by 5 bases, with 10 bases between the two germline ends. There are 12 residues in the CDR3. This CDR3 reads CASRYGRTEAFF. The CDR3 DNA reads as TGTGCCAGCAGATACGGGAGGACTGAAGCTTTCTTT.

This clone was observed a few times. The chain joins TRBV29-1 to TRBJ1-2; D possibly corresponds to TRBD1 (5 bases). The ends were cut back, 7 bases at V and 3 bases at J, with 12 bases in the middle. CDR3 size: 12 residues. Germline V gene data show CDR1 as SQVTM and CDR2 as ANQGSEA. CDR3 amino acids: CSAIGTDYGYTF. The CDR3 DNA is TGCAGCGCCATCGGGACGGACTATGGCTACACCTTC.

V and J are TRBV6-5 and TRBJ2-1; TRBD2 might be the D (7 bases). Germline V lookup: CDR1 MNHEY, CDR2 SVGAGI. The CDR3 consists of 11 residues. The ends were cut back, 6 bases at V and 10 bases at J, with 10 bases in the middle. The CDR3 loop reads CASRRGGEQFF. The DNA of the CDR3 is TGTGCCAGCAGGAGGGGGGGCGAGCAGTTCTTC.

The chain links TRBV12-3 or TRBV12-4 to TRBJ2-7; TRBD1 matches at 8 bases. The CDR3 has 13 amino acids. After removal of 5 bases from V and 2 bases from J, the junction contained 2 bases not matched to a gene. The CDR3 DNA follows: TGTGCCAGCAGTCTACAGGGGGCCTACGAGCAGTACTTC. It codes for CASSLQGAYEQYF.

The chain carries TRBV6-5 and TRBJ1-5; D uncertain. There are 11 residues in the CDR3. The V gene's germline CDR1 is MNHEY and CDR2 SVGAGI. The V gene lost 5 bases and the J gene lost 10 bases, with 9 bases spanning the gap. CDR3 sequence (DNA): TGTGCCAGCAGTCCGGCCGGACCCCAGCATTTT. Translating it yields CASSPAGPQHF.

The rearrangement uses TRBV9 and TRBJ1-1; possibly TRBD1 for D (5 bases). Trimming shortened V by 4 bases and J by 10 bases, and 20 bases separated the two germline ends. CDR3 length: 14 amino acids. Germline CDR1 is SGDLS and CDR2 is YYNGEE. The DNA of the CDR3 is TGTGCCAGCAGCTCCGGGACCCTAAGGAGGGGAGCTTTCTTT. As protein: CASSSGTLRRGAFF.

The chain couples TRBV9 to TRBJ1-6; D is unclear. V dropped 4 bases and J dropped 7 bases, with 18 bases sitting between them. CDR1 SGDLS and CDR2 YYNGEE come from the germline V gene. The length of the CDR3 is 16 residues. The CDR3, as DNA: TGTGCCAGCAGCAGCCAGAGTGGACCCTTCAATTCACCCCTCCACTTT. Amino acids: CASSSQSGPFNSPLHF.

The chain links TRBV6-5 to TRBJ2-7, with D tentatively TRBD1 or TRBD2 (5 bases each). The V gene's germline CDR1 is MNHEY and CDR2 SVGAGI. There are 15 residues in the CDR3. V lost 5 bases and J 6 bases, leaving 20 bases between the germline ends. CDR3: CASSLLVGDPFEQYF. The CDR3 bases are TGTGCCAGCAGTCTACTAGTGGGGGATCCTTTCGAGCAGTACTTC.

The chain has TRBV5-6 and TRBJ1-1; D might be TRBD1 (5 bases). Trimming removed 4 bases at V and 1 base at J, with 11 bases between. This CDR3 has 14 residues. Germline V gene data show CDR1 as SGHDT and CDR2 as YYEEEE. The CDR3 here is CASSQGLRNTEAFF. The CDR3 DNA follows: TGTGCCAGCAGCCAGGGTCTTCGGAACACTGAAGCTTTCTTT.

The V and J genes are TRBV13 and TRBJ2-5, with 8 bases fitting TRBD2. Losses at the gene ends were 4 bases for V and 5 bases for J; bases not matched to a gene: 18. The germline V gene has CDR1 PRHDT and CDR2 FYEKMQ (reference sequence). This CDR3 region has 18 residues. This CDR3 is CASSSPRGAGVRGETQYF. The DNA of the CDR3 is TGTGCCAGCAGCTCCCCCCGGGGAGCGGGGGTACGGGGGGAGACCCAGTACTTC.

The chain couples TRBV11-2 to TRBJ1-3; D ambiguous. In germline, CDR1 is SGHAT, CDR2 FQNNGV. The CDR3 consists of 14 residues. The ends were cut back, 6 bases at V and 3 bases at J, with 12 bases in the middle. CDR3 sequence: CASRLGRNGNTIYF. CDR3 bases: TGTGCCAGCAGACTTGGTCGTAATGGAAACACCATATATTTT. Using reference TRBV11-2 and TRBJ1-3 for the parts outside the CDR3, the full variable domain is EAGVAQSPRYKIIEKRQSVAFWCNPISGHATLYWYQQILGQGPKLLIQFQNNGVVDDSQLPKDRFSAERLKGVDSTLKIQPAKLEDSAVYLCASRLGRNGNTIYFGEGSWLTVV.

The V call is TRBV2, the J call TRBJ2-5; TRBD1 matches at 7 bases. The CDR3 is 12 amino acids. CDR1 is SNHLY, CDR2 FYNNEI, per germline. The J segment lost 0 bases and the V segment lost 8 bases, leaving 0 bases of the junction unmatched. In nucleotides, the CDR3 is TGTGCCAGCGGGACAGACCAAGAGACCCAGTACTTC. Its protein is CASGTDQETQYF.

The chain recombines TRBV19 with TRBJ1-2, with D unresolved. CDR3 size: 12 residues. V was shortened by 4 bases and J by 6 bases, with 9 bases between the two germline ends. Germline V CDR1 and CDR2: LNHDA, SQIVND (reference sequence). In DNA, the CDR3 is TGTGCCAGTAGTAAAGGCGGCGATGGCTACACCTTC. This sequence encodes CASSKGGDGYTF.

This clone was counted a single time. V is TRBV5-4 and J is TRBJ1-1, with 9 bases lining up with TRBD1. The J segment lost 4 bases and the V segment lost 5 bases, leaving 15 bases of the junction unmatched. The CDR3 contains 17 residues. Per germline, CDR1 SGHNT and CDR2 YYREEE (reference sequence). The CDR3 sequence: CASRNGGQGRGSTEAFF. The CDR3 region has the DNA TGTGCCAGCAGAAACGGGGGACAGGGACGGGGAAGCACTGAAGCTTTCTTT. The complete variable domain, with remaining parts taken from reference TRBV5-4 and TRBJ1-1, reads ETGVTQSPTHLIKTRGQQVTLRCSSQSGHNTVSWYQQALGQGPQFIFQYYREEENGRGNFPPRFSGLQFPNYSSELNVNALELDDSALYLCASRNGGQGRGSTEAFFGQGTRLTVV.

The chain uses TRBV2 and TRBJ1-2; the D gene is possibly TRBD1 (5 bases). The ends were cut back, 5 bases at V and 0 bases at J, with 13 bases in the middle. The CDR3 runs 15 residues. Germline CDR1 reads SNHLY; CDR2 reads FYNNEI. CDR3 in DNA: TGTGCCAGCAGTCTTGAGCAGGGAGCTAACTATGGCTACACCTTC. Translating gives CASSLEQGANYGYTF. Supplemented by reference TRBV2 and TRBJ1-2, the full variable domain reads EPEVTQTPSHQVTQMGQEVILRCVPISNHLYFYWYRQILGQKVEFLVSFYNNEISEKSEIFDDQFSVERPDGSNFTLKIRSTKLEDSAMYFCASSLEQGANYGYTFGSGTRLTVV.

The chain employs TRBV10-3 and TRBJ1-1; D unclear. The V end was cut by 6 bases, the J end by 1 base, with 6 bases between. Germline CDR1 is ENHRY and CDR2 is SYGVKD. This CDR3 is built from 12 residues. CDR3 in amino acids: CAISNKNTEAFF. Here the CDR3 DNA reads TGTGCCATCAGCAACAAGAACACTGAAGCTTTCTTT.

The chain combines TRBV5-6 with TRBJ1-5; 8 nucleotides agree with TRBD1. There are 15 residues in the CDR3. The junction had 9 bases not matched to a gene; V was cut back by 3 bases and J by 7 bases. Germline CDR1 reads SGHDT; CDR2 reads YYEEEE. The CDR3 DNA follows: TGTGCCAGCAGCTCGGACAGGGAGGTAGGGCAGCCCCAGCATTTT. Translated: CASSSDREVGQPQHF. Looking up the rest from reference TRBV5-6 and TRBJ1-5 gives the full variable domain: DAGVTQSPTHLIKTRGQQVTLRCSPKSGHDTVSWYQQALGQGPQFIFQYYEEEERQRGNFPDRFSGHQFPNYSSELNVNALLLGDSALYLCASSSDREVGQPQHFGDGTRLSIL.

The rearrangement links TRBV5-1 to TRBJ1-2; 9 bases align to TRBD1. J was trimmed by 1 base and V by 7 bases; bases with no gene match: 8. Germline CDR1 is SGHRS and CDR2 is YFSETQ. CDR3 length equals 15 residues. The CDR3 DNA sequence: TGCGCCAGCGATTGGGGACAGGGAAATAACTATGGCTACACCTTC. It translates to CASDWGQGNNYGYTF.

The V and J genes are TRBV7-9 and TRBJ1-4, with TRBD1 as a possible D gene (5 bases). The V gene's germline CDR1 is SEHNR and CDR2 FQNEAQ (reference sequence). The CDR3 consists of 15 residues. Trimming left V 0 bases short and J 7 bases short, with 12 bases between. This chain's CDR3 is CASSLASQGGEKLFF. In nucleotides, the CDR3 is TGTGCCAGCAGCTTAGCGTCCCAGGGAGGTGAAAAACTGTTTTTT. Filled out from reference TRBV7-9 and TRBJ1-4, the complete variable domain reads DTGVSQNPRHKITKRGQNVTFRCDPISEHNRLYWYRQTLGQGPEFLTYFQNEAQLEKSRLLSDRFSAERPKGSFSTLEIQRTEQGDSAMYLCASSLASQGGEKLFFGSGTQLSVL.

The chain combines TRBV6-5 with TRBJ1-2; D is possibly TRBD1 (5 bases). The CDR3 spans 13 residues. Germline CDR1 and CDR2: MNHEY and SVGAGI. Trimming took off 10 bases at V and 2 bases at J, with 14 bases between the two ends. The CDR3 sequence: CATRTSLNYGYTF. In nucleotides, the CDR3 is TGTGCCACTAGGACAAGTTTGAACTATGGCTACACCTTC.

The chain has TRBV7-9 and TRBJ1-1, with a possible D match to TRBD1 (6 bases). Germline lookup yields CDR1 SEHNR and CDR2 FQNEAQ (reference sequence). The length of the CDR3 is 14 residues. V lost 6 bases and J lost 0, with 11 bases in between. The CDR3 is CASSVGGLNTEAFF. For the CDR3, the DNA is TGTGCCAGCAGTGTAGGGGGACTGAACACTGAAGCTTTCTTT. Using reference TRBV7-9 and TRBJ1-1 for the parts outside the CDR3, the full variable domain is DTGVSQNPRHKITKRGQNVTFRCDPISEHNRLYWYRQTLGQGPEFLTYFQNEAQLEKSRLLSDRFSAERPKGSFSTLEIQRTEQGDSAMYLCASSVGGLNTEAFFGQGTRLTVV.

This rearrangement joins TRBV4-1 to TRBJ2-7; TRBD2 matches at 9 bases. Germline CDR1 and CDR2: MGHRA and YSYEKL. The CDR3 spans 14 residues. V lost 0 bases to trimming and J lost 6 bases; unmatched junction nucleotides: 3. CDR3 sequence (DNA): TGCGCCAGCAGCCAAGACGGCGGGAGGGCCGAGCAGTACTTC. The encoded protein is CASSQDGGRAEQYF.